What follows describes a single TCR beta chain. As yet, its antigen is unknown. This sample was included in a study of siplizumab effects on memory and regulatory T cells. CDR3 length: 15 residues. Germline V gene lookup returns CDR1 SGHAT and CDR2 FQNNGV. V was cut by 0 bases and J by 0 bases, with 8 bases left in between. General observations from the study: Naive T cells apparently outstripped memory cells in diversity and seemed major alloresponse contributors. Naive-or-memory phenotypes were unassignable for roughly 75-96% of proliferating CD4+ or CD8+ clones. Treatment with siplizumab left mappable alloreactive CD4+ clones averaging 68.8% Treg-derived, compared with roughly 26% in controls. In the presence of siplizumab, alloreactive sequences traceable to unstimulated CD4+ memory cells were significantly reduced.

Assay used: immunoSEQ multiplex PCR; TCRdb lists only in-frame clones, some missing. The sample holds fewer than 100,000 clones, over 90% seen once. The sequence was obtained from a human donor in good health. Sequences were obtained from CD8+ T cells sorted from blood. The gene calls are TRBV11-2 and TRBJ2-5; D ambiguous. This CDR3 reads CASSLEWADQETQYF. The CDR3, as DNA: TGTGCCAGCAGCTTAGAATGGGCCGACCAAGAGACCCAGTACTTC.